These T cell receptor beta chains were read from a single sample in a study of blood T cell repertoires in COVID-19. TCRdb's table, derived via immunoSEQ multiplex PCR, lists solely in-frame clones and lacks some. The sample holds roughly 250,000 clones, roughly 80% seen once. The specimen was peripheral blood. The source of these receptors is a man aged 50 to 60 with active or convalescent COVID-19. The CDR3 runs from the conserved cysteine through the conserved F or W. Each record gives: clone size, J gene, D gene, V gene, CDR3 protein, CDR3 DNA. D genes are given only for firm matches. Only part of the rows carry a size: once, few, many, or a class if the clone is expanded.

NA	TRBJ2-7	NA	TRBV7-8	CASSLAGLSYEQYF	TGTGCCAGCAGCTTAGCGGGCCTTTCCTACGAGCAGTACTTC
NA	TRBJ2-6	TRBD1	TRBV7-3	CASSPTGAGANVLTF	TGTGCCAGCAGCCCGACAGGGGCCGGGGCCAACGTCCTGACTTTC
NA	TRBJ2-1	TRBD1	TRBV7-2	CASSLVGTGDYEQFF	TGTGCCAGCAGCCTTGTCGGGACAGGGGACTATGAGCAGTTCTTC
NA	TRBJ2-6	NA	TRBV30	CAWSVRTTGANVLTF	TGTGCCTGGAGTGTAAGAACAACTGGGGCCAACGTCCTGACTTTC
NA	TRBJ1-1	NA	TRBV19	CASSIGAGLNNEAFF	TGTGCCAGTAGTATCGGCGCCGGGTTGAACAATGAAGCTTTCTTT
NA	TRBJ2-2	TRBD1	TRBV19	CASMDRSLNTGELFF	TGTGCCAGCATGGACAGGAGCTTAAACACCGGGGAGCTGTTTTTT
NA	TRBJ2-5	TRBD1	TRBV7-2	CASSLGWGQQETQYF	TGTGCCAGCAGCTTAGGTTGGGGACAGCAAGAGACCCAGTACTTC
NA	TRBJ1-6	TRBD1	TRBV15	CATSDRGYENSPLHF	TGTGCCACCAGTGACAGGGGGTATGAGAATTCACCCCTCCACTTT
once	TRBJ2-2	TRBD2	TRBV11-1	CASSLASGGPNTGELFF	TGTGCCAGCAGCTTAGCAAGCGGGGGGCCGAACACCGGGGAGCTGTTTTTT
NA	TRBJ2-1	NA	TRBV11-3	CASSSGLSGGEQFF	TGTGCCAGCAGCTCTGGACTGTCCGGGGGTGAGCAGTTCTTC
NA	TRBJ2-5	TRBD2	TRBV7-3	CASSRTSSQETQYF	TGTGCCAGCAGCCGGACTAGCTCCCAAGAGACCCAGTACTTC
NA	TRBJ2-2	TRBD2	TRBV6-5	CASRAGGSTGELFF	TGTGCCAGCAGAGCGGGGGGCTCCACCGGGGAGCTGTTTTTT
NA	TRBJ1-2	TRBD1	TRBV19	CASSLPGTGIGYTF	TGTGCCAGTAGTCTACCCGGGACAGGGATTGGCTACACCTTC
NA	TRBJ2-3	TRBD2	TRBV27	CASSLAGWEGSTDTQYF	TGTGCCAGCAGTCTCGCTGGGTGGGAGGGTAGCACAGATACGCAGTATTTT
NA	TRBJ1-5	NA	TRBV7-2	CASSLVGGSNQPQHF	TGTGCCAGCAGCTTAGTGGGGGGGAGCAATCAGCCCCAGCATTTT
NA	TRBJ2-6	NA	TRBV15	CATSRDKGATSGANVLTF	TGTGCCACCAGCAGAGATAAAGGGGCAACCTCTGGGGCCAACGTCCTGACTTTC
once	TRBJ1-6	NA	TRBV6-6	CASWQGGNSPLHF	TGTGCCAGCTGGCAGGGAGGTAATTCACCCCTCCACTTT
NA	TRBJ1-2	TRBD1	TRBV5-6	CASRRDSPVNYGYTF	TGTGCCAGCAGGAGGGACAGTCCCGTTAACTATGGCTACACCTTC
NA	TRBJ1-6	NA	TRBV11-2	CASSLRGRGRYDSPLHF	TGTGCCAGCAGCCTCCGAGGCAGGGGACGTTATGATTCACCCCTCCACTTT
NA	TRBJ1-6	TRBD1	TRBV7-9	CASSPPGQTNSPLHF	TGTGCCAGCAGCCCACCGGGACAGACTAATTCACCCCTCCACTTT
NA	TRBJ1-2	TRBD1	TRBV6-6	CASSYVDRGVGYTF	TGTGCCAGCAGTTACGTGGACAGGGGAGTTGGCTACACCTTC
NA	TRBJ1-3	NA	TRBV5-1	CASSLVGLSGNTIYF	TGCGCCAGCAGCTTGGTGGGGCTCTCTGGAAACACCATATATTTT
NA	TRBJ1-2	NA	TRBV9	CASSAPGGAGGYTF	TGTGCCAGCAGCGCCCCGGGTGGAGCGGGGGGCTACACCTTC
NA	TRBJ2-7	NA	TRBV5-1	CASSGGTLSYEQYF	TGCGCCAGCAGCGGTGGGACACTCTCCTACGAGCAGTACTTC
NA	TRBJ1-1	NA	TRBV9	CASSVGPPHRAPLDEAFF	TGTGCCAGCAGCGTAGGCCCCCCTCACAGGGCGCCACTTGATGAAGCTTTCTTT
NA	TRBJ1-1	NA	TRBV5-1	CASRSQIEVMNTEAFF	TGCGCCAGCAGATCCCAAATCGAGGTTATGAACACTGAAGCTTTCTTT
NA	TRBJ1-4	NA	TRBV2	CASSMLGVREKLFF	TGTGCCAGCAGTATGCTCGGGGTCCGGGAAAAACTGTTTTTT
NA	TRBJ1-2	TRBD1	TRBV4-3	CASSLEQGTYGYTF	TGCGCCAGCAGCCTAGAACAGGGGACCTATGGCTACACCTTC
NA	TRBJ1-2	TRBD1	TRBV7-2	CASSLGFGTAYGYTF	TGTGCCAGCAGCTTGGGTTTCGGGACAGCCTATGGCTACACCTTC
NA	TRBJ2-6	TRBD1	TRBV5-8	CASRVDRGLVLTGANVLTF	TGTGCCAGCAGGGTGGACAGGGGGCTGGTTCTTACTGGGGCCAACGTCCTGACTTTC
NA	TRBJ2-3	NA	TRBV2	CASRARTTHTDTQYF	TGTGCCAGCAGGGCCCGGACTACCCACACAGATACGCAGTATTTT
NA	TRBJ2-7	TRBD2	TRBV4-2	CASSLQTSGGSYEQYF	TGTGCCAGCAGCCTCCAGACTAGCGGGGGAAGCTACGAGCAGTACTTC